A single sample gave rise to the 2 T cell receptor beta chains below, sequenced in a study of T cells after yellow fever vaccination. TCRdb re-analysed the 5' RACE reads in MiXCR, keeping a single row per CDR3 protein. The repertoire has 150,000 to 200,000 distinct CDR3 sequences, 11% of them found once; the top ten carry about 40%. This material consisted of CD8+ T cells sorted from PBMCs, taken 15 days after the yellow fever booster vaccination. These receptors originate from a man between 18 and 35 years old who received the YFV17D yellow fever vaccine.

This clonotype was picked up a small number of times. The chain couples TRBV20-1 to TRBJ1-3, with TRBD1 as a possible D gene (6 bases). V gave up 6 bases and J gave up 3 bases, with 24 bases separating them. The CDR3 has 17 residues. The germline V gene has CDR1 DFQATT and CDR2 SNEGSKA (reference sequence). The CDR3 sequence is CSARPGGRFFRGNTIYF. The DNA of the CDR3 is TGCAGTGCCCGACCGGGGGGGCGTTTTTTCCGTGGAAACACCATATATTTT.

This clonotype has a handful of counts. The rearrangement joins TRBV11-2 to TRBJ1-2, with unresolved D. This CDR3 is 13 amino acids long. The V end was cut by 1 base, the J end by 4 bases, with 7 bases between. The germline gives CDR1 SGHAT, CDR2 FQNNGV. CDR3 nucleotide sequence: TGTGCCAGCAGCTTAGCTGGGCGCTATGGCTACACCTTC. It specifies CASSLAGRYGYTF. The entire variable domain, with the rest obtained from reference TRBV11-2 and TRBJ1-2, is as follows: EAGVAQSPRYKIIEKRQSVAFWCNPISGHATLYWYQQILGQGPKLLIQFQNNGVVDDSQLPKDRFSAERLKGVDSTLKIQPAKLEDSAVYLCASSLAGRYGYTFGSGTRLTVV.